This T cell receptor (beta chain) was retrieved from a study of blood T cell repertoires in COVID-19. Study-wide background: Both acute and convalescent COVID-19 samples were obtained from the United States, Italy and Spain.

Germline CDR1 and CDR2: MNHNS and SASEGT. Trimming took 5 bases from V and 5 from J, leaving 12 bases between them. The CDR3 sequence is 14 residues long. Sequenced by immunoSEQ multiplex PCR; TCRdb stores in-frame clones only, minus some. The table records roughly 57,000 clones, about 83% of them present only once. The source of this sequence is a woman aged 55 to 70 with COVID-19, enrolled during active disease. This chain joins TRBV6-1 and TRBJ2-2; TRBD2 is a possible D gene (5 bases). Sequenced material: peripheral blood. In nucleotides, the CDR3 is TGTGCCAGCAGTAGCGGCGGGTTGACCGGGGAGCTGTTTTTT. It is translated as CASSSGGLTGELFF.